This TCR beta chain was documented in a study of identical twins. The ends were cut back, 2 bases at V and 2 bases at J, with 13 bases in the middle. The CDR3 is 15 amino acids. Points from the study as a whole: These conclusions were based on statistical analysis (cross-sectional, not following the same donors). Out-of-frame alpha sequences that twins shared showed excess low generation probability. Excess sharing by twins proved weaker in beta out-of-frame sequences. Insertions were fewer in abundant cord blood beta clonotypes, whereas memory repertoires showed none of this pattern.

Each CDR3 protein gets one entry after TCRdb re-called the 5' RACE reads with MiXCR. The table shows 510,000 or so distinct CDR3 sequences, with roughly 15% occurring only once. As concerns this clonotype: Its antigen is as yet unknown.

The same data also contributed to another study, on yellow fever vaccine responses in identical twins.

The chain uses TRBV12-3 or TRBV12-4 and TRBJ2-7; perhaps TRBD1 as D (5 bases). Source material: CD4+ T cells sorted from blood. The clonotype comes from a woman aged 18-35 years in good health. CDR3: CASSLYREGAYEQYF. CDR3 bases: TGTGCCAGCAGTTTATATAGGGAAGGGGCCTACGAGCAGTACTTC.